Below are 18 T cell receptor beta chains sequenced from a single sample in a study of T cells in Graves' hyperthyroidism and ophthalmopathy. The source material, RNA transcripts, was used to amplify TCR beta CDR3 regions. HTBI primers were the set used in a first-round RT-PCR of the TCR CDR3. TCRdb called the multiplex PCR reads again in MiXCR, with one record for every CDR3 protein. The table lists roughly 380,000 distinct CDR3 sequences, more than 11% of them singletons, with approximately 10% in the top ten. Sequencing was done on a sample of blood. These TCRs come from a woman in her sixties or seventies with Graves' hyperthyroidism.

The CDR3 is CASSSTEQGLGPRFTGELFF. Written as DNA, the CDR3 is TGTGCCAGCAGCTCTACCGAACAGGGTTTGGGCCCCCGATTCACCGGGGAGCTGTTTTTT. This sequence joins TRBV7-3 and TRBJ2-2; TRBD1 might be the D (6 bases). Trimming shortened V by 4 bases and J by 4 bases, and 28 bases separated the two germline ends. The CDR3 runs to 20 residues. Germline CDR1 is SGHTA and CDR2 is FQGTGA.

This clonotype occurred a few times. V is TRBV9 and J is TRBJ2-5; tentatively, D is TRBD2 (6 bases). This CDR3 has 15 residues. Deletions cut 0 bases from V and 3 bases from J, with 12 bases between. Germline CDR1 is SGDLS and CDR2 is YYNGEE. CDR3 protein: CASSVGPGVEETQYF. CDR3 coding DNA: TGTGCCAGCAGCGTAGGACCGGGAGTGGAAGAGACCCAGTACTTC.

This clonotype came up a few times. The rearrangement links TRBV20-1 to TRBJ2-7, with D possibly being TRBD1 or TRBD2 (5 bases each). This CDR3 has 12 amino acids. V lost 3 bases, J lost 3 bases, and 9 bases lay in between. CDR1 and CDR2 from the germline V gene are DFQATT and SNEGSKA (reference sequence). The CDR3 coding sequence is TGCAGTGCTAGCGGGACGGACTACGAGCAGTACTTC. Its translation: CSASGTDYEQYF.

This clonotype was counted at least ten times. The J gene is TRBJ2-7, the V gene TRBV6-1; weak D call: TRBD1 (6 bases). Germline V lookup: CDR1 MNHNS, CDR2 SASEGT. CDR3 length equals 16 residues. V was shortened by 5 bases and J by 2 bases, with 19 bases between the two germline ends. Written as DNA, the CDR3 is TGTGCCAGCAGTTACCGGGCAGGGGCGACTCCCTACGAGCAGTACTTC. It specifies CASSYRAGATPYEQYF.

This clonotype was seen many times. The genes are TRBV11-2 and TRBJ2-7, with 7 nucleotides matching TRBD2. The V and J ends lost 7 bases and 5 bases, in that order; junction bases with no gene match: 11. Germline V lookup: CDR1 SGHAT, CDR2 FQNNGV. The CDR3 loop spans 14 amino acids. The CDR3 sequence: CASTAWRESDEQYF. In DNA, the CDR3 is TGTGCCAGCACAGCCTGGCGGGAGTCTGACGAGCAGTACTTC.

This clonotype was observed at least ten times. The chain carries TRBV27 and TRBJ1-2; D not resolved. Germline V CDR1 and CDR2: MNHEY, SMNVEV (reference sequence). This CDR3 spans 15 amino acids. V lost 5 bases to trimming and J lost 3 bases, with 16 bases between them. In DNA, the CDR3 is TGTGCCAGCAGTACTAAGGGAGGGCGGGACTATGGCTACACCTTC. It yields the protein CASSTKGGRDYGYTF.

This clonotype occurred many times. The CDR3 DNA reads TGTGCCAGTACCCTAGCGGGAGGTAGCTACGAGCAGTACTTC. As protein: CASTLAGGSYEQYF. The chain is built from TRBV27 and TRBJ2-7; 11 bases map to TRBD2. With V trimmed by 9 bases and J by 3 bases, 7 bases remained unmatched. The CDR3 spans 14 residues. In germline, CDR1 is MNHEY, CDR2 SMNVEV (reference sequence).

The sample holds many counts of this clonotype. V gene TRBV10-3 combines with J gene TRBJ2-7; 9 bases match TRBD1. J lost 4 bases, V lost 3 bases, and 7 bases had no gene match. Germline loops: CDR1 ENHRY, CDR2 SYGVKD. The CDR3 runs to 15 residues. This CDR3 is CAISELDRGGYEQYF. Here the CDR3 DNA reads TGTGCCATCAGTGAACTGGACAGGGGTGGGTACGAGCAGTACTTC.

The table lists this clonotype with a few counts. This sequence joins TRBV5-1 and TRBJ2-7; no reliable D call. From germline, CDR1 is SGHRS and CDR2 YFSETQ. This CDR3 spans 13 amino acids. V was shortened by 0 bases and J by 7 bases, with 11 bases between the two germline ends. The chain's CDR3 is CASSLEASLEQYF. The CDR3 DNA follows: TGCGCCAGCAGCTTGGAGGCCTCGCTTGAGCAGTACTTC.

The sample holds many counts of this clonotype. CDR3 in DNA: TGCGCCAGCAGCCAAGTGGACACCTCCTACGAGCAGTACTTC. The encoded protein is CASSQVDTSYEQYF. The rearrangement uses TRBV4-1 and TRBJ2-7; D might be TRBD1 (5 bases). The CDR3 runs to 14 residues. The germline CDR1 and CDR2 sequences are MGHRA and YSYEKL. The V and J ends lost 1 base and 0 bases respectively, with 7 bases between them.

This clonotype was counted only a few times. The genes are TRBV5-1 and TRBJ2-7; 13 bases map to TRBD2. Germline V CDR1 and CDR2: SGHRS, YFSETQ. J gave up 0 bases and V 4 bases, and 10 bases lay outside the gene matches. The CDR3 has 18 residues. This CDR3 reads CASSPGPGLAGNSYEQYF. The CDR3 DNA sequence: TGCGCCAGCAGCCCCGGACCGGGACTAGCGGGGAACTCCTACGAGCAGTACTTC.

This clonotype was picked up many times. The chain has TRBV29-1 and TRBJ2-4; D tentatively reads TRBD1 or TRBD2 (5 bases each). Germline V lookup: CDR1 SQVTM, CDR2 ANQGSEA. The CDR3 is 14 amino acids. The V gene lost 5 bases and the J gene lost 0 bases, with 11 bases spanning the gap. The CDR3, as DNA: TGCAGCGTTAGCCGGGACCAAGCCAAAAACATTCAGTACTTC. Encoded protein: CSVSRDQAKNIQYF.

This clonotype has ten or more counts. The chain recombines TRBV18 with TRBJ2-7, with D possibly matching TRBD2 (5 bases). From germline, CDR1 is KGHSH and CDR2 LQKENI. Trimming shortened V by 4 bases and J by 2 bases, and 12 bases separated the two germline ends. The CDR3 is 14 residues long. In DNA form, the CDR3 reads TGTGCCAGCTCACGCGCCTCACTAGCCTACGAGCAGTACTTC. The encoded protein is CASSRASLAYEQYF.

This chain links TRBV20-1 with TRBJ2-5; TRBD2 might be the D (7 bases). V was shortened by 6 bases and J by 6 bases, with 20 bases between the two germline ends. The CDR3 loop spans 14 amino acids. Per germline, CDR1 DFQATT and CDR2 SNEGSKA (reference sequence). CDR3 bases: TGCAGTGCCGAGGGAGGGAGGGGGAGGAAGACCCAGTACTTC. It translates to CSAEGGRGRKTQYF.

This clonotype has at least ten counts. CDR3 in DNA: TGTGCCATCAGTGGGACAGGGTCTGAGACCCAGTACTTC. It is translated as CAISGTGSETQYF. This chain links TRBV10-3 with TRBJ2-5; 8 positions match TRBD1. CDR1 and CDR2 from the germline V gene are ENHRY and SYGVKD. V shed 4 bases and J 5 bases; nucleotides not matched to a gene: 3. This CDR3 is built from 13 residues.

The table lists this clonotype with many counts. This chain connects TRBV20-1 to TRBJ2-1; TRBD2 aligns across 11 bases. From germline, CDR1 is DFQATT and CDR2 SNEGSKA (reference sequence). CDR3 size: 16 residues. Trimming took 1 base from V and 5 from J; bases not matched to a gene: 7. The CDR3 spells CSARAPPGLADNEQFF. Written as DNA, the CDR3 is TGCAGTGCTAGAGCTCCTCCGGGACTAGCGGACAATGAGCAGTTCTTC.

This clonotype was seen ten or more times. The chain recombines TRBV7-3 with TRBJ1-5; D is unclear. Looked up from germline, CDR1 is SGHTA and CDR2 is FQGTGA. This CDR3 spans 9 amino acids. V lost 10 bases, J lost 4 bases, and 2 bases lay in between. The CDR3 DNA sequence: TGTGCCACTAATCAGCCCCAGCATTTT. It is translated as CATNQPQHF. Drawing the rest from reference TRBV7-3 and TRBJ1-5, the complete variable domain is GAGVSQTPSNKVTEKGKYVELRCDPISGHTALYWYRQSLGQGPEFLIYFQGTGAADDSGLPNDRFFAVRPEGSVSTLKIQRTERGDSAVYLCATNQPQHFGDGTRLSIL.

This chain uses TRBV19 with TRBJ1-5; D remains unclear. CDR1 LNHDA and CDR2 SQIVND come from the germline V gene (reference sequence). The V end lost 6 bases, the J end lost 7 bases, and 7 bases lay between the germline ends. CDR3 length: 11 amino acids. Written as DNA, the CDR3 is TGTGCCAGTAGGGAGGCACAGCCCCAGCATTTT. Residues: CASREAQPQHF.